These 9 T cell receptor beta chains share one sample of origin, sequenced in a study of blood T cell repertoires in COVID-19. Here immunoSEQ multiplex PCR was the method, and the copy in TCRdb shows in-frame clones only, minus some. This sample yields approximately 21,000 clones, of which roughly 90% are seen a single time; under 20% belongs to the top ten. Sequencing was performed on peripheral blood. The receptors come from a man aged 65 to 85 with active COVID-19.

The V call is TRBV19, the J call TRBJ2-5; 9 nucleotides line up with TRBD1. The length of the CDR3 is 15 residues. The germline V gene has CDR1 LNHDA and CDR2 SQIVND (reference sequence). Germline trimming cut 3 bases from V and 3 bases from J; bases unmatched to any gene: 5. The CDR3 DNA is TGTGCCAGTAGTATTTCTAGGACAGGGGAAGAGACCCAGTACTTC. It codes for CASSISRTGEETQYF.

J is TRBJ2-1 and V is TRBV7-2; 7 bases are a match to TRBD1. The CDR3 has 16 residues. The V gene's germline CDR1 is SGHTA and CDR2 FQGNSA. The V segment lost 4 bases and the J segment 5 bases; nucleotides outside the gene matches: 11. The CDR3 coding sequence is TGTGCCAGCAGCTACCCCGGACAGGCCCTCGACAATGAGCAGTTCTTC. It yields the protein CASSYPGQALDNEQFF.

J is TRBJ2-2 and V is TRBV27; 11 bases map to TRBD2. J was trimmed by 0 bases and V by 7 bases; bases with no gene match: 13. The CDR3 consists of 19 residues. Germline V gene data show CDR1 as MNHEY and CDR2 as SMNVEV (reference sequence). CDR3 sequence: CASTTPLAGGLANTGELFF. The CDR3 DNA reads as TGTGCCAGCACCACTCCTCTAGCGGGGGGACTCGCGAACACCGGGGAGCTGTTTTTT.

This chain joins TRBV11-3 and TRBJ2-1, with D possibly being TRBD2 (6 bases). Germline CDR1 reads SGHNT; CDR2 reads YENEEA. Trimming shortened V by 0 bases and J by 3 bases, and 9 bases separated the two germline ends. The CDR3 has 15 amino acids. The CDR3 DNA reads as TGTGCCAGCAGCTTAGACGGGGGTCACTACAATGAGCAGTTCTTC. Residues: CASSLDGGHYNEQFF.

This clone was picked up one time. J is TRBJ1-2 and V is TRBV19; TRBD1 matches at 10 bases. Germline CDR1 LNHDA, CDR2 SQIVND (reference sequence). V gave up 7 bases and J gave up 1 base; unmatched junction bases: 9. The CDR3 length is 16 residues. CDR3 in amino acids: CASTTWGDRGNYGYTF. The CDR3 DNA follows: TGTGCCAGTACTACATGGGGGGACAGGGGTAACTATGGCTACACCTTC. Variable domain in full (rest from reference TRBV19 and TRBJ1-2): DGGITQSPKYLFRKEGQNVTLSCEQNLNHDAMYWYRQDPGQGLRLIYYSQIVNDFQKGDIAEGYSVSREKKESFPLTVTSAQKNPTAFYLCASTTWGDRGNYGYTFGSGTRLTVV.

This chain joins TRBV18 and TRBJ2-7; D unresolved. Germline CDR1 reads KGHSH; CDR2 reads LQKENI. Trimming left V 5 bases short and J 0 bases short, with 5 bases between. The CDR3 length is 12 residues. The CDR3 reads CASSGDSYEQYF. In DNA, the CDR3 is TGTGCCAGCTCAGGAGACTCCTACGAGCAGTACTTC.

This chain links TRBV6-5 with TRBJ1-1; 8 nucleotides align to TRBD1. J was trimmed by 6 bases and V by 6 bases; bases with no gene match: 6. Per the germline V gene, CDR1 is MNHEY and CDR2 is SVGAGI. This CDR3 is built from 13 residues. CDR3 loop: CASSLYRGSEAFF. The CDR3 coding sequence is TGTGCCAGCAGCCTCTACAGGGGGTCTGAAGCTTTCTTT.

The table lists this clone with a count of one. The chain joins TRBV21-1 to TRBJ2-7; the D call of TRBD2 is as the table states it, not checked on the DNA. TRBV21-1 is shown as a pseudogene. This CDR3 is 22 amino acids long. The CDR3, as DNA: TGTGCCAGCAGGGCCTTTAGTAGCGGGCAGCCGATTCGGCGGGTCATTTCCTACGAGCAGTACTTC. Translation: CASRAFSSGQPIRRVISYEQYF.

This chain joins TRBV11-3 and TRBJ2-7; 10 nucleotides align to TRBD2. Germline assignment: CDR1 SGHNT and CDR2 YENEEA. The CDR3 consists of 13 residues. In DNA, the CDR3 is TGTGCAGTCAGCGGGGGGGCTCACTACGAGCAGTACTTC. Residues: CAVSGGAHYEQYF.